This TCR beta chain was captured by sequencing in a study of human T cells and chemical hapten exposure (dated by TCRdb to the early 2020s). Turning to the overall study: For sensitization, 2% DPC in acetone was applied to a 2 cm by 2 cm area of upper inner arm skin. This study followed changes in the peripheral blood TCR repertoire in vivo during primary and secondary sensitization of alopecia patients to the hapten diphenylcyclopropenone (DPC). For TCR sequencing, blood came from 25 to 35 alopecia patients at anywhere from one to four time points (pre-sensitization, 2, 6 and 24 weeks). Throughout the study period of approximately 23 weeks, patients also received therapeutic DPC doses to the scalp every week. Libraries were pooled for sequencing, and variation in per-sample TCR yields was attributed mainly to small differences in library volumes within the pool. Most of the patients in the cohort were female, and the cohort covered alopecia areata with under or over 50% scalp involvement, alopecia totalis and alopecia universalis. Patient blood was sampled pre-sensitization (week 0) and at 2, 6 and about 24 weeks after DPC sensitization. Patch testing was performed on the upper back with Finn chambers containing 0.01% DPC, and the patch tests were scored after 6 days according to International Contact Dermatitis Research Group standards. The full study reports these points: A positive correlation was found between the number of PT1 expanded TCRs and patch test score, with significance reached at thresholds 8, 16 and 32 but not 4. Significantly more large CDR3 similarity clusters were formed by expanded TCRs than by pre-sensitization or healthy control sets, consistent with antigen-driven responses. Because all patients had alopecia, a presumed autoimmune disease, the immune response of the patients might differ from that of healthy individuals. Repeated subsampling changed both the strength of the expansion versus patch-test correlation and the threshold at which that correlation became significant. No change with DPC sensitization was found in the number of TCRs above 1 in 1000 frequency, and no evidence of global repertoire structure alterations was found.

This clonotype was observed at least ten times. What this receptor recognizes is not known. No base quality values were provided; no much bigger clone lies one nucleotide off. Sequences MNHEY (CDR1) and SVGAGI (CDR2) are obtained from the germline V gene. Trimming leaves V shorter by 8 bases and J shorter by 7 bases, with the junction holding 3 bases beyond the gene matches. The CDR3 measures 12 amino acids from cysteine to phenylalanine. The retained sequence is limited to the CDR3, 36 bases, with the frame set at the first base. This specimen's time point label, per the study, means: patch test 1, 2 weeks after DPC sensitization. What this sample's treatment or condition label stands for: therapeutic diphenylcyclopropenone sensitization with weekly scalp DPC. Blood at each patch-test visit was drawn before the patch test was applied. Patients were eligible if aged 18 to 70, diagnosed with alopecia and judged suitable for DPC therapy, and pregnant patients were excluded. Total RNA was extracted from unfractionated whole blood collected in Tempus Blood RNA tubes.

The library was obtained by RACE. Sequenced on a NextSeq 500. During library preparation, unique molecular identifiers were attached to individual cDNA molecules so that TCRs could be counted quantitatively and reproducibly. Both TCR alpha and TCR beta chains were sequenced from each blood RNA sample. As for how the authors treated the data: A median of roughly 98,000 TCRs per sample was observed, with a range of about 20,000 to 750,000. V, J and CDR3 annotation of the TCR reads was performed with the Decombinator software suite. For the PS versus PT1 abundance plots, all samples were subsampled to the same number of TCRs (28,000). Expanded TCRs were defined as absent before sensitization and observed at least eight times at the 2-week time point. TCRdb reworked the public reads: Q25 trimming with fastp, MiXCR clone assembly, productive beta chains retained. Rows merge per CDR3 protein into single entries with the most common DNA and genes. For this entry, the V and J calls and clone size follow TCRdb and not the study's own pipeline. The sample table lists around 380,000 distinct CDR3 sequences, about 4.8% of them with a count of one. The ten largest clones add up to about 2.2% of the sample.

Sequences were derived from whole blood, sampled in connection with sensitization to the hapten diphenylcyclopropenone (DPC). The chain is made from TRBV6-5 and TRBJ1-1, and 11 junctional nucleotides match TRBD1. This TCR was sampled from a woman aged 50 to 60 with alopecia areata. Some clones in this sample may be carry-over from other donors' samples. The sequence in DNA is TGTGCCAGCCGGGACAGGGGGGGTGAAGCTTTCTTT. This gives the protein CASRDRGGEAFF.